Listed here are 15 T cell receptor beta chains from one sample, sequenced in a study of blood T cell repertoires in COVID-19. Clones were read by immunoSEQ multiplex PCR, and TCRdb kept only the in-frame ones, dropping some. The sample carries 200,000 to 250,000 clones, 86% recorded once. Input material: peripheral blood. All receptors derive from a man aged 80 or over with acute or convalescent COVID-19.

V is TRBV1 and J is TRBJ2-7; the D segment call TRBD2 is taken from the table without a DNA check. TRBV1 is classified as a pseudogene. This CDR3 is 16 amino acids long. This chain's CDR3 is CTSSQDRNGGDYEQYF. CDR3 sequence (DNA): TGCACCAGCAGCCAAGATCGTAACGGGGGGGATTACGAGCAGTACTTC.

The chain recombines TRBV9 with TRBJ2-5; 8 bases line up with TRBD2. Germline assignment: CDR1 SGDLS and CDR2 YYNGEE. The V and J ends lost 1 base and 5 bases, in that order; junction bases with no gene match: 7. CDR3 length: 15 amino acids. The CDR3 nucleotides are TGTGCCAGCAGCGTACAAGGGCCGGGAGGGGAGACCCAGTACTTC. This translates into CASSVQGPGGETQYF. Based on the CDR3 plus reference TRBV9 and TRBJ2-5, the full variable domain is DSGVTQTPKHLITATGQRVTLRCSPRSGDLSVYWYQQSLDQGLQFLIQYYNGEERAKGNILERFSAQQFPDLHSELNLSSLELGDSALYFCASSVQGPGGETQYFGPGTRLLVL.

With regard to this clone: Other DNA sequences from this sample encode an identical CDR3 as well. The chain carries TRBV5-1 and TRBJ1-1, with TRBD1 matching 8 bases. CDR1 is SGHRS and CDR2 is YFSETQ in the germline V gene. V dropped 4 bases and J dropped 5; count of bases not matched to a gene: 7. This CDR3 region has 14 residues. The CDR3 coding sequence is TGCGCCAGCAGCCTAGGACAGGGCTATACTGAAGCTTTCTTT. As protein: CASSLGQGYTEAFF.

This clone was seen a single time. The chain employs TRBV19 and TRBJ1-2; the match to TRBD1 covers 8 bases. Trimming cost V 3 bases and J 2 bases; bases outside gene matches: 8. Germline values: CDR1 LNHDA, CDR2 SQIVND (reference sequence). CDR3 length equals 16 residues. The CDR3 nucleotides read TGTGCCAGTAGTATCCTCGGACAGGGTACAAACTATGGCTACACCTTC. This gives the protein CASSILGQGTNYGYTF.

This clone has only one observation. The chain links TRBV5-1 to TRBJ2-3, with D perhaps TRBD1 (6 bases). Trimming cost V 4 bases and J 0 bases, with 15 bases left between them. The CDR3 loop spans 16 amino acids. Germline V gives CDR1 SGHRS, CDR2 YFSETQ. CDR3 region: CASSLSSRGSTDTQYF. The CDR3 DNA reads as TGCGCCAGCAGCCTATCCTCCAGGGGTAGCACAGATACGCAGTATTTT.

This chain uses TRBV5-4 with TRBJ2-7, with D maybe TRBD2 (6 bases). The CDR3 sequence is 14 residues long. V lost 4 bases and J lost 3, with 14 bases in between. Germline values: CDR1 SGHNT, CDR2 YYREEE (reference sequence). CDR3 loop: CASSPGGELYEQYF. In DNA, the CDR3 is TGTGCCAGCAGCCCCGGAGGGGAGCTCTACGAGCAGTACTTC.

The rearrangement joins TRBV5-5 to TRBJ1-5; maybe TRBD1 (6 bases). Germline values: CDR1 SGHKS, CDR2 YYEKEE (reference sequence). V was clipped by 1 base and J by 9 bases, with 17 bases between them. There are 15 residues in the CDR3. The CDR3 here is CASSLTSRGERPQHF. The CDR3 coding sequence is TGTGCCAGCAGCTTGACGTCCAGGGGAGAACGGCCCCAGCATTTT.

This clone was seen a few times. J is TRBJ1-2 and V is TRBV28, with 8 positions matching TRBD1. This CDR3 is built from 13 residues. The J segment lost 7 bases and the V segment lost 4 bases, leaving 5 bases of the junction unmatched. Germline CDR1 and CDR2: MDHEN and SYDVKM. CDR3 sequence: CASSSPGGSGYTF. The DNA of the CDR3 is TGTGCCAGCAGTTCACCAGGGGGCAGTGGCTACACCTTC.

The CDR3 here is CASSERERGPYNEQFF. CDR3 DNA: TGTGCCAGTAGTGAGAGGGAAAGGGGGCCCTACAATGAGCAGTTCTTC. The chain is built from TRBV19 and TRBJ2-1; 7 bases agree with TRBD1. The CDR3 runs 16 residues. CDR1 is LNHDA and CDR2 is SQIVND in the germline V gene (reference sequence). V trimming: 5 bases; J trimming: 2 bases; junction bases outside the gene matches: 9.

The chain is built from TRBV18 and TRBJ1-2; D is unclear. Germline CDR1 and CDR2: KGHSH and LQKENI. V lost 3 bases to trimming and J lost 3 bases, with 8 bases between them. The CDR3 has 13 amino acids. The CDR3 sequence: CASSPGVDYGYTF. The CDR3 DNA reads TGTGCCAGCTCACCGGGAGTCGACTATGGCTACACCTTC. Full variable domain (outside the CDR3, taken from reference TRBV18 and TRBJ1-2): NAGVMQNPRHLVRRRGQEARLRCSPMKGHSHVYWYRQLPEEGLKFMVYLQKENIIDESGMPKERFSAEFPKEGPSILRIQQVVRGDSAAYFCASSPGVDYGYTFGSGTRLTVV.

In this sample, this clone turned up a few times. This chain connects TRBV6-6 to TRBJ1-1, with D perhaps TRBD1 (5 bases). Germline CDR1 and CDR2: MNHNY and SVGAGI (reference sequence). The CDR3 runs to 14 residues. Trimming took 5 bases from V and 5 from J, leaving 15 bases between them. For the CDR3, the DNA is TGTGCCAGCAGTCCCACGGGGGGGAGAACTGAAGCTTTCTTT. It codes for CASSPTGGRTEAFF.

The chain joins TRBV6-5 to TRBJ2-3, with TRBD1 matching 7 bases. CDR3 length: 15 amino acids. Germline lookup yields CDR1 MNHEY and CDR2 SVGAGI. V lost 2 bases and J lost 3; bases outside the gene matches: 5. The CDR3 coding sequence is TGTGCCAGCAGTTACAGGGGGCTTAGGACAGATACGCAGTATTTT. It codes for CASSYRGLRTDTQYF.

The genes are TRBV29-1 and TRBJ1-2, with a weak D call TRBD1 (5 bases). V was trimmed by 0 bases and J by 4 bases, leaving 6 bases between them. The CDR3 has 12 residues. Germline-derived CDR1 and CDR2 are SQVTM and ANQGSEA. The CDR3 reads CSVEDQGYGYTF. The CDR3 coding sequence is TGCAGCGTTGAAGATCAGGGCTATGGCTACACCTTC. Together with reference TRBV29-1 and TRBJ1-2, the CDR3 gives the full variable domain: SAVISQKPSRDICQRGTSLTIQCQVDSQVTMMFWYRQQPGQSLTLIATANQGSEATYESGFVIDKFPISRPNLTFSTLTVSNMSPEDSSIYLCSVEDQGYGYTFGSGTRLTVV.

This clone was picked up a small number of times. The CDR3 region has the DNA TGTGCCAGCAGTAGATTAGCGGGAGGCTCCGAGCAGTACTTC. Translating gives CASSRLAGGSEQYF. The V call is TRBV6-5, the J call TRBJ2-7, with TRBD2 matching over 10 bases. Germline CDR1 MNHEY, CDR2 SVGAGI. With 5 bases clipped from V and 6 bases from J, the junction kept 7 bases outside the gene matches. The CDR3 extends over 14 amino acids.

V usage is TRBV6-2 or TRBV6-3 and J usage is TRBJ2-5; perhaps TRBD2 as D (5 bases). Germline lookup yields CDR1 MNHEY and CDR2 SVGEGT. Trimming shortened V by 5 bases and J by 4 bases, and 8 bases separated the two germline ends. The length of the CDR3 is 12 residues. The CDR3 spells CASSGSVETQYF. In DNA form, the CDR3 reads TGTGCCAGCAGTGGGAGTGTAGAGACCCAGTACTTC.